A single sample is the source of the 11 T cell receptor beta chains below, sequenced in a study of T-cell reconstitution after alpha-beta-depleted transplantation in children (TCRdb year 2016). Libraries were constructed by PCR. Sequencing relied on an Illumina HiSeq 2500. TCR library preparation used molecular barcoding, with unique molecular identifiers applied to normalize quantification of the TCRbeta repertoire. TCRdb ran its own pipeline on the public reads, namely fastp trimming at Q25 and MiXCR clone calling, and kept in-frame beta chains. Every entry covers one CDR3 protein and lists the most common genes and DNA from its rows. The sample data list roughly 120,000 distinct CDR3 sequences, and about 9.3% of these were observed just once. The top ten constitute 34% of the sample. The treatment or condition label of this sample denotes: allogeneic hematopoietic cell transplantation with graft depleted of TCRalphabeta T cells and CD19 B cells.

The source was PBMCs, collected before TCRalphabeta/CD19-depleted stem cell transplant. All receptors come from a boy between 2 and 10 years old with acute lymphoblastic leukemia, due to receive a stem cell transplant.

This clonotype was detected ten times or more. V and J are TRBV12-3 or TRBV12-4 and TRBJ2-3; 10 positions agree with TRBD1. CDR3 length: 14 residues. V shed 6 bases, J shed 6 bases, and the junction held 6 bases outside the gene matches. For the CDR3, the DNA is TGTGCCAGCAGATGGGACAGGGGTCGCGATACGCAGTATTTT. The encoded protein is CASRWDRGRDTQYF.

Only a few counts were recorded for this clonotype. This chain connects TRBV18 to TRBJ2-7; D perhaps matches TRBD2 (6 bases). The CDR3 extends over 15 amino acids. The V gene lost 2 bases and the J gene lost 3 bases, with 14 bases spanning the gap. Germline V CDR1 and CDR2: KGHSH, LQKENI. The CDR3 reads CASSPGKAGYYEQYF. CDR3 bases: TGTGCCAGCTCACCAGGTAAAGCGGGCTACTACGAGCAGTACTTC.

This chain links TRBV18 with TRBJ2-7; D is unresolved. The CDR3 has 14 amino acids. V was shortened by 2 bases and J by 3 bases, with 11 bases between the two germline ends. Germline values: CDR1 KGHSH, CDR2 LQKENI. The CDR3 DNA is TGTGCCAGCTCACCATCTTCTACTCTCTACGAGCAGTACTTC. Translated: CASSPSSTLYEQYF.

This clonotype was observed a handful of times. This sequence joins TRBV12-3 or TRBV12-4 and TRBJ2-1; TRBD1 might be the D (6 bases). Trimming cost V 7 bases and J 2 bases, with 15 bases left between them. The CDR3 is 15 residues long. CDR3 sequence: CASTLQGIPYNEQFF. The CDR3 DNA is TGTGCCAGCACCCTACAGGGAATACCCTACAATGAGCAGTTCTTC.

Ten or more counts support this clonotype. The V and J genes are TRBV20-1 and TRBJ2-1, with D perhaps TRBD2 (5 bases). V shed 6 bases and J shed 7 bases, with 10 bases lying between them. CDR3 length: 11 amino acids. Germline V CDR1 and CDR2: DFQATT, SNEGSKA (reference sequence). This CDR3 is CSAALANEQFF. CDR3 in DNA: TGCAGTGCCGCCTTAGCGAATGAGCAGTTCTTC.

The chain uses TRBV5-4 and TRBJ2-6, with 8 nucleotides matching TRBD2. Trimming cost V 5 bases and J 9 bases; bases outside gene matches: 7. The CDR3 extends over 14 amino acids. CDR1 is SGHNT and CDR2 is YYREEE in the germline V gene (reference sequence). The CDR3 DNA sequence: TGTGCCAGCAGGGGAGCGGGAGAGGGCAACGTCCTGACTTTC. This encodes CASRGAGEGNVLTF.

Worth noting for this clonotype: A much larger clone differs from this one at a single base, so this may be a read error. The chain combines TRBV7-2 with TRBJ1-4; a weak D match, TRBD1 (6 bases). Germline V gene lookup returns CDR1 SGHTA and CDR2 FQGNSA. The CDR3 runs 15 residues. The CDR3 DNA is TGTGCCAGCAGCTTATGGGGGCCTCCTAATGTAAAACTGTTTTTT. This translates into CASSLWGPPNVKLFF.

This clonotype was detected a few times. This chain connects TRBV11-2 to TRBJ1-1; TRBD1 might be the D (5 bases). Germline V gene sequence: CDR1 SGHAT, CDR2 FQNNGV. The CDR3 has 14 residues. V gave up 3 bases and J gave up 1 base, with 9 bases separating them. CDR3 in DNA: TGTGCCAGCAGCTTCCGCAGGGCGAACACTGAAGCTTTCTTT. Its protein is CASSFRRANTEAFF.

This chain connects TRBV19 to TRBJ1-5, with 7 bases identical to TRBD1. Germline V gene sequence: CDR1 LNHDA, CDR2 SQIVND (reference sequence). The CDR3 runs to 15 residues. Germline trimming cut 6 bases from V and 0 bases from J; bases unmatched to any gene: 5. CDR3 loop: CASSPGQHSNQPQHF. CDR3 coding DNA: TGTGCCAGTAGCCCGGGACAGCATAGCAATCAGCCCCAGCATTTT.

The V call is TRBV19, the J call TRBJ2-1, with 9 positions matching TRBD1. The junction had 8 bases not matched to a gene; V was cut back by 1 base and J by 7 bases. The CDR3 contains 16 residues. Germline values: CDR1 LNHDA, CDR2 SQIVND (reference sequence). CDR3 coding DNA: TGTGCCAGTAGTATAGGTCGGGGACAGGGTAAGAATGAGCAGTTCTTC. Protein product: CASSIGRGQGKNEQFF.

This clonotype has only a few counts. This chain uses TRBV20-1 with TRBJ2-6; weak D call: TRBD2 (6 bases). With 4 bases removed from V and 0 bases from J, the gap between germline ends came to 19 bases. The CDR3 has 18 amino acids. The germline V gene encodes CDR1 DFQATT and CDR2 SNEGSKA (reference sequence). The CDR3 spells CSATAGLGHSSGANVLTF. The CDR3 DNA sequence: TGCAGTGCTACGGCGGGGTTAGGCCACTCCTCTGGGGCCAACGTCCTGACTTTC.